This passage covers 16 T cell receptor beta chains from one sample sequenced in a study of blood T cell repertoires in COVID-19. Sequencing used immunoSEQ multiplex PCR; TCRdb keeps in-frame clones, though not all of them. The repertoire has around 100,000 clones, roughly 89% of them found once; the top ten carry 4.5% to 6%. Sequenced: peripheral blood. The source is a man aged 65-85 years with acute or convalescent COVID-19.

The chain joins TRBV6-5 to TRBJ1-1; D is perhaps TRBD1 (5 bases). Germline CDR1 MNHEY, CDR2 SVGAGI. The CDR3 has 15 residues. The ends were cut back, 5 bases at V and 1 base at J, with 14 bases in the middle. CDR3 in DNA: TGTGCCAGCAGTACAACAGGCCCAGAGAACACTGAAGCTTTCTTT. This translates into CASSTTGPENTEAFF.

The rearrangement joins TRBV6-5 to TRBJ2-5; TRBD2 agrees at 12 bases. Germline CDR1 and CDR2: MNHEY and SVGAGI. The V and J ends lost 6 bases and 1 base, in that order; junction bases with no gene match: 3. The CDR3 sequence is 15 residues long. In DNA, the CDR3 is TGTGCCAGCAGCCGACTAGCGGGGGCCCAAGAGACCCAGTACTTC. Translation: CASSRLAGAQETQYF.

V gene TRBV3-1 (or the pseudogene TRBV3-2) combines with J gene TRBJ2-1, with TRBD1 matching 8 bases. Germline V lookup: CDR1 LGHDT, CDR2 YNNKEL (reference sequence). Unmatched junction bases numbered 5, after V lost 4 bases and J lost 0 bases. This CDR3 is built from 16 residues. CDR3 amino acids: CASSLADRGSYNEQFF. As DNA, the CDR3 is TGTGCCAGCAGCCTAGCCGACAGGGGCTCCTACAATGAGCAGTTCTTC.

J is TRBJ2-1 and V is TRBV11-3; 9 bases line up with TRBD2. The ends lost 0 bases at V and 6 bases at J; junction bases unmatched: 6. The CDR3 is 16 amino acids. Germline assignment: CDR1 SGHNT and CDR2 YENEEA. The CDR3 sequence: CASSLEPGLAFNEQFF. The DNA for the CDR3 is TGTGCCAGCAGCTTAGAACCGGGACTAGCATTCAATGAGCAGTTCTTC.

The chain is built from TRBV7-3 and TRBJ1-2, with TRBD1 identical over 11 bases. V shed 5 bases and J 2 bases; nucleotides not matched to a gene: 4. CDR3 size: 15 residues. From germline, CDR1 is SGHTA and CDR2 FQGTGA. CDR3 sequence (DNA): TGTGCCAGCAGCCCGGACAGGGGGCAAAACTATGGCTACACCTTC. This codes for CASSPDRGQNYGYTF.

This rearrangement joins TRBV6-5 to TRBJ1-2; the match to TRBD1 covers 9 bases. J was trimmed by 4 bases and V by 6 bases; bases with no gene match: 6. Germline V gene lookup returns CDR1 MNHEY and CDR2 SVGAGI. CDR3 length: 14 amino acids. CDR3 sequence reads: CASRAQGAVYGYTF. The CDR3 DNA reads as TGTGCCAGCAGGGCACAGGGGGCGGTCTATGGCTACACCTTC.

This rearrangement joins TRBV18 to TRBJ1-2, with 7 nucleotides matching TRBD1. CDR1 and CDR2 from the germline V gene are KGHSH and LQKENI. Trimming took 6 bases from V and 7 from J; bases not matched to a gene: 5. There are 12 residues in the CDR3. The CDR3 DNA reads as TGTGCCAGCTCCCCCCGGACAGGTGGCTACACCTTC. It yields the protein CASSPRTGGYTF.

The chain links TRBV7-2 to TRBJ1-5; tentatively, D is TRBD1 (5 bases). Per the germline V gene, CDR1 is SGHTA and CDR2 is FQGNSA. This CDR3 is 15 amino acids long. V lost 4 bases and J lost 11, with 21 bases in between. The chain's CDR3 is CASSSSTVGRVSQHF. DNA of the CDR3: TGTGCCAGCAGCTCCTCGACAGTGGGCAGGGTGTCCCAGCATTTT.

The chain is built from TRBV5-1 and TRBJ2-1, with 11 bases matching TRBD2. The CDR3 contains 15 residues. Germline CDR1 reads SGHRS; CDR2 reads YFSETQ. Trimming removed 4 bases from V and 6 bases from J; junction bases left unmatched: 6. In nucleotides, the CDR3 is TGCGCCAGCAGCATACTAGCGGGAGAGGGCAATGAGCAGTTCTTC. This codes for CASSILAGEGNEQFF.

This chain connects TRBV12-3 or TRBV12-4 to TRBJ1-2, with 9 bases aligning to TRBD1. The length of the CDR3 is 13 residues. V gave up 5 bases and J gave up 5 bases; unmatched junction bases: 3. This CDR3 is CASSLDRGYGYTF. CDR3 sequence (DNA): TGTGCCAGCAGTCTGGACAGGGGTTATGGCTACACCTTC.

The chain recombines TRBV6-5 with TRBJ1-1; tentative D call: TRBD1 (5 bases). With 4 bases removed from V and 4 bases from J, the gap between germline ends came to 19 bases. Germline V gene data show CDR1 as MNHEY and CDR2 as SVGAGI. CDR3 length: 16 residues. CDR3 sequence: CASSFSLRDVGTEAFF. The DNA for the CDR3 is TGTGCCAGCAGTTTCTCCCTCAGGGATGTCGGCACTGAAGCTTTCTTT.

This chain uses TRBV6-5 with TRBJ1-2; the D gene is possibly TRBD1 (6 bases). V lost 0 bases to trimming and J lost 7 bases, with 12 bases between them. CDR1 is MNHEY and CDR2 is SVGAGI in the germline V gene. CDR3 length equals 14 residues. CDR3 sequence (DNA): TGTGCCAGCAGTTACTCTTTGGGGGCCTTTGGCTACACCTTC. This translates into CASSYSLGAFGYTF.

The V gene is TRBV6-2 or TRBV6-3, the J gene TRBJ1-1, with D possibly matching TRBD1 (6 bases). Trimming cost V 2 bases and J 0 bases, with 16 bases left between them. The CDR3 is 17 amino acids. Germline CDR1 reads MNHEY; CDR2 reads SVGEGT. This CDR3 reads CASSYEQGRGMNTEAFF. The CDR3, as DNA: TGTGCCAGCAGTTACGAGCAGGGGAGAGGTATGAACACTGAAGCTTTCTTT.

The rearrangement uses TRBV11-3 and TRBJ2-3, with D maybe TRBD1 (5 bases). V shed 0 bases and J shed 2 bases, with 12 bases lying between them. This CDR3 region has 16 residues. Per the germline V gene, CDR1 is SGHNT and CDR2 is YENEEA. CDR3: CASSLESPGNTDTQYF. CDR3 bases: TGTGCCAGCAGCTTAGAGTCGCCAGGGAACACAGATACGCAGTATTTT.

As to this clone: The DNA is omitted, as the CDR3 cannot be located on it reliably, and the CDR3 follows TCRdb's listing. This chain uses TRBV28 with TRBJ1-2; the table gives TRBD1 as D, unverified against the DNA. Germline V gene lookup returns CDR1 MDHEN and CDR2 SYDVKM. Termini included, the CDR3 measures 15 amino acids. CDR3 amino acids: CASSPPGDFGDGYTF.

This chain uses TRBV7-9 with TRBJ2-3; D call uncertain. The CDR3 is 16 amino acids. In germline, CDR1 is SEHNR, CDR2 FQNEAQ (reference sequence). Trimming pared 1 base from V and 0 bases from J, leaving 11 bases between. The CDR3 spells CASSLGSGTSTDTQYF. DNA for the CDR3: TGTGCCAGCAGCTTAGGGTCAGGCACTAGCACAGATACGCAGTATTTT.